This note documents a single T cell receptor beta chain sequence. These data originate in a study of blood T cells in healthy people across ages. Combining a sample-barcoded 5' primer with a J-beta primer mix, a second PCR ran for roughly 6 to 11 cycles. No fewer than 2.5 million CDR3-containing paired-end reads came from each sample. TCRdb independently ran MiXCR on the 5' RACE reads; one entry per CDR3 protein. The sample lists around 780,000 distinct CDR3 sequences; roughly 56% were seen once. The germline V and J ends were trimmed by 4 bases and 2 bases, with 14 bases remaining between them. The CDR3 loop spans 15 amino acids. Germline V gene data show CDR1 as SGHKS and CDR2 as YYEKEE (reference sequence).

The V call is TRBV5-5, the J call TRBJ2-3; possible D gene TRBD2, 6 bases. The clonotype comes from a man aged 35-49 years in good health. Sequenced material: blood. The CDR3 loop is CASSGGTLNTDTQYF. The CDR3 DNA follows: TGTGCCAGCAGCGGCGGGACGCTTAACACAGATACGCAGTATTTT.